The next 2 T cell receptor beta chains were all read from a single sample in a study of shared clonotypes between healthy human individuals. Sequenced by immunoSEQ multiplex PCR; TCRdb stores in-frame clones only, minus some. The sample yields about 700,000 clones, just over 90% seen once. The naive CD8 subset, CD45RO-negative cells positively selected for CCR7, excluded terminally differentiated effector memory CD45RA+ cells. Sample: naive CD8+ T cells sorted from blood. The receptor set was obtained from a man aged 25 to 40 in good health.

The chain combines TRBV28 with TRBJ2-1, with unresolved D. Trimming left V 10 bases short and J 6 bases short, with 16 bases between. Germline values: CDR1 MDHEN, CDR2 SYDVKM. This CDR3 contains 13 residues. CDR3 in amino acids: CATSHLGSNEQFF. The CDR3 region has the DNA TGTGCCACGTCACATTTAGGCTCCAATGAGCAGTTCTTC.

The rearrangement joins TRBV9 to TRBJ2-3; D possibly matches TRBD1 or TRBD2 (5 bases each). From germline, CDR1 is SGDLS and CDR2 YYNGEE. The CDR3 is 18 amino acids. Trimming took off 2 bases at V and 0 bases at J, with 19 bases between the two ends. CDR3 nucleotide sequence: TGTGCCAGCAGCGTCGCCTCAATCTCCAGGGACAGCACAGATACGCAGTATTTT. This sequence encodes CASSVASISRDSTDTQYF.